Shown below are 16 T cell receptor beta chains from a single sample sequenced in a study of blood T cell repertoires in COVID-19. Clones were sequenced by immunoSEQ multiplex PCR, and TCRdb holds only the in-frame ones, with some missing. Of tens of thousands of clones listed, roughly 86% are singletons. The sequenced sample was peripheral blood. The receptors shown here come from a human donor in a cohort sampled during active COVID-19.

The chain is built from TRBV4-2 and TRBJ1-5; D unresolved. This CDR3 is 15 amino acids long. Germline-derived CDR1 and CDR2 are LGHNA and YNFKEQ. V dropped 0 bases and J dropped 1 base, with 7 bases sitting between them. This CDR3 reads CASSQDQVSNQPQHF. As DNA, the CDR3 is TGTGCCAGCAGCCAAGATCAGGTGAGCAATCAGCCCCAGCATTTT.

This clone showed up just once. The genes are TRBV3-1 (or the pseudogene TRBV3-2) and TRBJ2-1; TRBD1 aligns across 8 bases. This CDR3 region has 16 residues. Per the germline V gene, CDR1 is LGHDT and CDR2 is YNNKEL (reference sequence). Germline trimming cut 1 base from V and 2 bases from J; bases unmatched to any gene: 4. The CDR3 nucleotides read TGTGCCAGCAGCCAAGTTGGCAGGGGGCCCTACAATGAGCAGTTCTTC. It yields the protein CASSQVGRGPYNEQFF.

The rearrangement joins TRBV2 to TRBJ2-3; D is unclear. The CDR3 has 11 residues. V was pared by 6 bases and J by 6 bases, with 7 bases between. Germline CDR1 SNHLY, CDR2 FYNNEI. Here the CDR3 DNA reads TGTGCCAGCAGCGAGTATGATACGCAGTATTTT. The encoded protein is CASSEYDTQYF.

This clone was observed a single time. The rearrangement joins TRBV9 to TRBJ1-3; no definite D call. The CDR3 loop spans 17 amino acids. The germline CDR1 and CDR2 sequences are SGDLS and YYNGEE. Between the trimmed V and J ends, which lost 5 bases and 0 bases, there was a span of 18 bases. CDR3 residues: CASSRRYVRGSGNTIYF. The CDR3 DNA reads TGTGCCAGCAGTCGTAGGTATGTGCGAGGCTCTGGAAACACCATATATTTT.

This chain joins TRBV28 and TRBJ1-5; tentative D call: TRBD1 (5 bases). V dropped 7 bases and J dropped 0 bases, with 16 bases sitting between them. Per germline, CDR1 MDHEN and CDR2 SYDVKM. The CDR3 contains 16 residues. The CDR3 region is CASIGGALHSNQPQHF. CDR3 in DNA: TGTGCCAGCATAGGAGGGGCCCTCCATAGCAATCAGCCCCAGCATTTT.

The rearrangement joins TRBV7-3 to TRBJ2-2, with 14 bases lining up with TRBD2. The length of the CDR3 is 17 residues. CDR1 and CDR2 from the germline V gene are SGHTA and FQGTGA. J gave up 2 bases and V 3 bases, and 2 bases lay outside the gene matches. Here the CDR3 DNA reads TGTGCCAGCAGCTTGACTAGCGGGAGGGTAAACACCGGGGAGCTGTTTTTT. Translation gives CASSLTSGRVNTGELFF.

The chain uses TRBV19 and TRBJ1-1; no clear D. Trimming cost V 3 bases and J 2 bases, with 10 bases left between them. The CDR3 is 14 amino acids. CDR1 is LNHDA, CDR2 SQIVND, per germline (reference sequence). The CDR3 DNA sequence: TGTGCCAGTAGTATCGTTTGGGCCAACACTGAAGCTTTCTTT. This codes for CASSIVWANTEAFF.

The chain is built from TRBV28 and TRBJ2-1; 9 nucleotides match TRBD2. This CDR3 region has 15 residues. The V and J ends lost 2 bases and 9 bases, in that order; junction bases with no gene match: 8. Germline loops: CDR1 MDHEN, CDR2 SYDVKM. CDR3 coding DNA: TGTGCCAGCAGTTTAAAAGGCGGGAGGGCCCCTGAGCAGTTCTTC. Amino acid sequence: CASSLKGGRAPEQFF.

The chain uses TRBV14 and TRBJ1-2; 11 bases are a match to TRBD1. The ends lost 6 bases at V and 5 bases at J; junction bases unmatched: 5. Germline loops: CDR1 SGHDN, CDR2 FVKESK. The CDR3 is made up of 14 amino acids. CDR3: CASSRDRGWYGYTF. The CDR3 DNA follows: TGTGCCAGCAGTCGGGACAGGGGGTGGTATGGCTACACCTTC.

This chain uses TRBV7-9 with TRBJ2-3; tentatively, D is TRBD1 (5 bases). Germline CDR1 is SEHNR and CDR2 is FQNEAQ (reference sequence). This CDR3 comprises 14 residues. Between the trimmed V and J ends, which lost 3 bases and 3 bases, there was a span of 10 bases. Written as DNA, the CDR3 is TGTGCCAGCAGCTTTCCTCAGGGTACAGATACGCAGTATTTT. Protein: CASSFPQGTDTQYF.

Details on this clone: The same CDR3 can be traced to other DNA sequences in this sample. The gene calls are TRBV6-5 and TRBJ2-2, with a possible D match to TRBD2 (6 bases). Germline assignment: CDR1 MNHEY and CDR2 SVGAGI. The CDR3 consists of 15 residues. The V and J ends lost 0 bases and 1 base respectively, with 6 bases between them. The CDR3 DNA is TGTGCCAGCAGTTACTCGGGGGGGAACACCGGGGAGCTGTTTTTT. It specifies CASSYSGGNTGELFF.

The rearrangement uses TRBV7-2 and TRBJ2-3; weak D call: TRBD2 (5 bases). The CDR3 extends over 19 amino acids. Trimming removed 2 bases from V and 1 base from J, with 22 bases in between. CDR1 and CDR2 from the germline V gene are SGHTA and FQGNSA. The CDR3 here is CASSLLMAGLSSRTDTQYF. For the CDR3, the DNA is TGTGCCAGCAGCTTACTTATGGCGGGCTTGTCGTCTCGCACAGATACGCAGTATTTT.

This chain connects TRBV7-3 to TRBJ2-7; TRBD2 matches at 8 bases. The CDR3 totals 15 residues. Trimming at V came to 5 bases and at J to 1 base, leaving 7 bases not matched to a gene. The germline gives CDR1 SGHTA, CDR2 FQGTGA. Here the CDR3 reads CASSRQRERSYEQYF. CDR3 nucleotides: TGTGCCAGCAGCCGTCAGCGGGAGCGGTCCTACGAGCAGTACTTC.

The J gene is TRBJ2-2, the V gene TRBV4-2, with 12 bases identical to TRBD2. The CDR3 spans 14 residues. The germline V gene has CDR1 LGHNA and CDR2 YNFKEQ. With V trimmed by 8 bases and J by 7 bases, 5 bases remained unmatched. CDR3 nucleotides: TGTGCCAGCGGTACTAGCGGGGGGATCGGGGAGCTGTTTTTT. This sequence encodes CASGTSGGIGELFF.

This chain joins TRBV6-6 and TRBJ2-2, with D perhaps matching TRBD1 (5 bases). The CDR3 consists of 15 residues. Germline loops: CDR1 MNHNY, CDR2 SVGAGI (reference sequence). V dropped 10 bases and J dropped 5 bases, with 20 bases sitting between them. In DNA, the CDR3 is TGTGCCACTGATCGACAAGGGGCGAGAACCGGGGAGCTGTTTTTT. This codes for CATDRQGARTGELFF.

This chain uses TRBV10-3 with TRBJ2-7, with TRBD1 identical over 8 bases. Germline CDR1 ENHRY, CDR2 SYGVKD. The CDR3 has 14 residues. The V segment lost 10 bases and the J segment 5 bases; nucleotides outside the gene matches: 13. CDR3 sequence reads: CATKRAGGYDEQYF. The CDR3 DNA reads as TGTGCCACCAAGAGGGCAGGGGGCTATGACGAGCAGTACTTC.